This TCR beta chain was documented in a study of regulatory T cells in long-lasting Graves disease. Time point defined: newly diagnosed GD, antithyroid drugs for less than 3 months. PBMC RNA served as the TCR library source. Sequencing libraries for TCR beta were prepared with iRepertoire HTBI primers and Arm-PCR of CDR3 regions. TCRdb reprocessed the multiplex PCR reads with MiXCR, giving one entry per CDR3 protein. The data hold around 480,000 distinct CDR3 sequences, with about a sixth observed a single time. This clonotype was seen many times. The same sample was also used in a study of T cells in Graves' hyperthyroidism and ophthalmopathy.

Sequencing used peripheral blood mononuclear cells (PBMCs), obtained at new diagnosis, from a patient treated with antithyroid drugs. This TCR came from a man aged 35-49 years with Graves disease.

This chain's CDR3 is CASTVDRGIYNEQFF. The CDR3 bases are TGTGCCAGCACCGTGGACAGGGGAATTTACAATGAGCAGTTCTTC. V usage is TRBV12-3 or TRBV12-4 and J usage is TRBJ2-1, with 9 bases identical to TRBD1. The V and J ends lost 7 bases and 4 bases, in that order; junction bases with no gene match: 8. The length of the CDR3 is 15 residues.